This T cell receptor beta chain stems from a study of OX40 agonist ivuxolimab in advanced cancers. Profiling relied on immunoSEQ multiplex PCR, and the TCRdb table lists in-frame clones only, not all of them. The profile covers about 72,000 clones, with 87% appearing a single time and about 1.3% taken by the ten largest. Sequenced here: CD4+ or CD8+ T cells sorted from blood, sampled in a trial of the OX40 agonist ivuxolimab. The receptor comes from an adult with an advanced solid tumor such as melanoma, head and neck, liver or kidney cancer.

CDR3 amino acids: CASSFGTGGEKLFF. In DNA form, the CDR3 reads TGTGCCAGCAGCTTTGGGACAGGCGGTGAAAAACTGTTTTTT. J is TRBJ1-4 and V is TRBV7-9; 8 bases map to TRBD1. CDR3 length: 14 residues. Germline lookup yields CDR1 SEHNR and CDR2 FQNEAQ (reference sequence). Trimming took 3 bases from V and 7 from J; bases not matched to a gene: 4.